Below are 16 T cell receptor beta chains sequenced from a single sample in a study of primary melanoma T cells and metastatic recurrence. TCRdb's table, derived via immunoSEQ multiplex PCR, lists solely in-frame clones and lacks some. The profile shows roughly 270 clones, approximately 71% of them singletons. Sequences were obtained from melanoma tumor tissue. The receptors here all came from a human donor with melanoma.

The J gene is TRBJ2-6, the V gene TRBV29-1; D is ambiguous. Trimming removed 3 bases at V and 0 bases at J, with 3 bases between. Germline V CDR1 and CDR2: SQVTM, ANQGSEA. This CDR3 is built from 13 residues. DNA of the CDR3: TGCAGCGTTGACATCTCTGGGGCCAACGTCCTGACTTTC. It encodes CSVDISGANVLTF.

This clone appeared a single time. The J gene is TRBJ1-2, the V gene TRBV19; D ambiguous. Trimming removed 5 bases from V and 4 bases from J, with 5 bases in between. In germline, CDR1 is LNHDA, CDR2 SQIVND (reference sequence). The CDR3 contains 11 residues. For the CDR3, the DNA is TGTGCCAGTAGTGACGGCTATGGCTACACCTTC. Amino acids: CASSDGYGYTF. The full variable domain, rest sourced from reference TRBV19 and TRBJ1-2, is DGGITQSPKYLFRKEGQNVTLSCEQNLNHDAMYWYRQDPGQGLRLIYYSQIVNDFQKGDIAEGYSVSREKKESFPLTVTSAQKNPTAFYLCASSDGYGYTFGSGTRLTVV.

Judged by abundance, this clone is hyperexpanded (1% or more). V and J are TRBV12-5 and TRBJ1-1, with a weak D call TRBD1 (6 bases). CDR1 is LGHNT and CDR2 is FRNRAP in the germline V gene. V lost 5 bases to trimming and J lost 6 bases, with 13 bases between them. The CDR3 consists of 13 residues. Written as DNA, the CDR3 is TGTGCTAGTGGTAACACAGGGAAGGCTGAAGCTTTCTTT. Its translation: CASGNTGKAEAFF.

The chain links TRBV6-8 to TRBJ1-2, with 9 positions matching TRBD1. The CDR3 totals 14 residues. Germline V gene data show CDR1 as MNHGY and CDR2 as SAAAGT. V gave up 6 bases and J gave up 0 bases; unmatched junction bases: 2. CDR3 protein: CASRRQGANYGYTF. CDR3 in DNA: TGTGCCAGCAGGCGACAGGGGGCTAACTATGGCTACACCTTC.

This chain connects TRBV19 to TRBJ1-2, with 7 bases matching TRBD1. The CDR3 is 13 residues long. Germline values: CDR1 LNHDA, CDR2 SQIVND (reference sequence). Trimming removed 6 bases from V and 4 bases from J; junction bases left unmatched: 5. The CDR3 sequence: CASSSTGTYGYTF. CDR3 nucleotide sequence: TGTGCCAGTAGCTCGACAGGGACCTATGGCTACACCTTC.

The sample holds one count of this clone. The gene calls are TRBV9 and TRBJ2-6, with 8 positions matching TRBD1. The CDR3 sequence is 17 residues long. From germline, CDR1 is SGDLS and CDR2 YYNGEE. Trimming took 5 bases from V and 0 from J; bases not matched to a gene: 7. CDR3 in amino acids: CASSERTGLSGANVLTF. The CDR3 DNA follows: TGTGCCAGCAGTGAAAGGACAGGGCTCTCTGGGGCCAACGTCCTGACTTTC.

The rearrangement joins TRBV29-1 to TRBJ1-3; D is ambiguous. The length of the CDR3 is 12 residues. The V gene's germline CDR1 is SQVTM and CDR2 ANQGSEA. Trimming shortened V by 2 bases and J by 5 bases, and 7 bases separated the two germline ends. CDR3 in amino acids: CSVERERNTIYF. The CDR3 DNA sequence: TGCAGCGTTGAAAGGGAGAGAAACACCATATATTTT.

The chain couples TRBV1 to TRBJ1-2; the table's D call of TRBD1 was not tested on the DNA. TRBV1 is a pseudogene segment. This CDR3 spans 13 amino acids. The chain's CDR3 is CASSPRQGWIDTF. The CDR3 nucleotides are TGCGCCAGCAGCCCCAGACAGGGGTGGATAGACACCTTC.

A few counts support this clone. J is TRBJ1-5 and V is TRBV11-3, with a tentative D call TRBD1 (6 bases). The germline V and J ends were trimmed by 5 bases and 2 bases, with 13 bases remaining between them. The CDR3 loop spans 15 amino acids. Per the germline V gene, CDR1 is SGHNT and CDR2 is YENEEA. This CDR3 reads CASSQGGSGNQPQHF. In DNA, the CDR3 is TGTGCCAGCAGCCAAGGGGGGTCGGGCAATCAGCCCCAGCATTTT. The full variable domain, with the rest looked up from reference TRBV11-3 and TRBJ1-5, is EAGVVQSPRYKIIEKKQPVAFWCNPISGHNTLYWYLQNLGQGPELLIRYENEEAVDDSQLPKDRFSAERLKGVDSTLKIQPAELGDSAVYLCASSQGGSGNQPQHFGDGTRLSIL.

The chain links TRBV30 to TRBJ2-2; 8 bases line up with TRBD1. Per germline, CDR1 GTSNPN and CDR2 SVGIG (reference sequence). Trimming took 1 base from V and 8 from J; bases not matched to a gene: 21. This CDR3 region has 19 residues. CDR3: CAWSERTGMLDRAFGELFF. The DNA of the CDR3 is TGTGCCTGGAGTGAACGTACGGGGATGTTGGACAGGGCGTTTGGGGAGCTGTTTTTT.

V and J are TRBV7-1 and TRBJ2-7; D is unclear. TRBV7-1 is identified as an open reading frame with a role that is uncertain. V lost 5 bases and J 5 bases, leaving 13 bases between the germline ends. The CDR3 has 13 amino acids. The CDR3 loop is CASSQAPDNEQYF. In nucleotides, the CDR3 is TGTGCCAGCAGCCAGGCGCCCGATAACGAGCAGTACTTC.

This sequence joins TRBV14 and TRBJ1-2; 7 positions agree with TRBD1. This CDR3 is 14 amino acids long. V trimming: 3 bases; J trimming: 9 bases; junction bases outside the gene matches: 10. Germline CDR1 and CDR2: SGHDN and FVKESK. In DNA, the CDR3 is TGTGCCAGCAGCCAGACGCGGGGACAGATCAGCTACACCTTC. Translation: CASSQTRGQISYTF.

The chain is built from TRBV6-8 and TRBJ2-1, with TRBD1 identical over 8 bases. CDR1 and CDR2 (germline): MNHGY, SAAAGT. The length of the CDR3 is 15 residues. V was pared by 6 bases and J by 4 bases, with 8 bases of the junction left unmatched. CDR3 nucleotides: TGTGCCAGCAGCCCCGACAGGGGATTATACAATGAGCAGTTCTTC. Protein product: CASSPDRGLYNEQFF.

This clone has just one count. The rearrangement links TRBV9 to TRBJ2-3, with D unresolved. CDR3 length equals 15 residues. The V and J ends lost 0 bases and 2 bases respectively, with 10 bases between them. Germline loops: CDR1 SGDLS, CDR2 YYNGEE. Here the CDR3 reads CASSVGLEITDTQYF. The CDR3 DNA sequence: TGTGCCAGCAGCGTAGGTCTGGAGATCACAGATACGCAGTATTTT.

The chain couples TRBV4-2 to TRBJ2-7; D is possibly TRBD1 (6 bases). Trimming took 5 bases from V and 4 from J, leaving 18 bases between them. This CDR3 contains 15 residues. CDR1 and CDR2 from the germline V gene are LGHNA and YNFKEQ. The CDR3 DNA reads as TGTGCCAGCAGCTTAGCGCTGGGGACATCTTACGAGCAGTACGTC. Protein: CASSLALGTSYEQYV.

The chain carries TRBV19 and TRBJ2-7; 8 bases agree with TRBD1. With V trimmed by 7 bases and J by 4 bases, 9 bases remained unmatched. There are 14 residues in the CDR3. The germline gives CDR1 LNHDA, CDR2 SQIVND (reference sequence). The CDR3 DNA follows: TGTGCCAGTATTCCGGGACAGGTGATATACGAGCAGTACGTC. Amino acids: CASIPGQVIYEQYV.